The rows below give T cell receptor beta chains drawn from one sample of a study of vaccination effects on CD4 cells after COVID-19. Their cognate antigens are unknown. TCRdb's copy holds only in-frame clones and misses some; the assay was immunoSEQ multiplex PCR. This sample has tens of thousands of clones; approximately 68% occur once, and the top ten carry 25% to 30%. This specimen was CD4+ T cells from PBMCs cultured with HCoV-229E spike peptides, taken before COVID-19 vaccination. The receptors come from a human donor who received a COVID-19 vaccine. CDR3s include the opening cysteine and the closing phenylalanine or tryptophan. The order of the fields is V gene, D gene, J gene, clone size, CDR3 protein, CDR3 DNA. The D gene is left open where the match is weak. Part of the rows lack a size; the others show once, few, many or a class for expanded clones.

v_call: TRBV11-2; d_call: .; j_call: TRBJ1-1; clone_size: few; cdr3_aa: CASSLGLQATEAFF; cdr3_nt: TGTGCCAGCAGCCTAGGGCTACAGGCGACTGAAGCTTTCTTT
v_call: TRBV7-6; d_call: TRBD1; j_call: TRBJ1-2; clone_size: .; cdr3_aa: CASSTRTGDGYTF; cdr3_nt: TGTGCCAGCAGCACCCGGACAGGGGATGGCTACACCTTC
v_call: TRBV29-1; d_call: .; j_call: TRBJ1-2; clone_size: .; cdr3_aa: CSVGDVSYGYTF; cdr3_nt: TGCAGCGTTGGGGACGTCAGCTATGGCTACACCTTC
v_call: TRBV27; d_call: .; j_call: TRBJ1-2; clone_size: .; cdr3_aa: CASSPRAGPYGYTF; cdr3_nt: TGTGCCAGCAGTCCACGGGCCGGTCCCTATGGCTACACCTTC
v_call: TRBV7-9; d_call: .; j_call: TRBJ1-5; clone_size: .; cdr3_aa: CASSLEGQVSNQPQHF; cdr3_nt: TGTGCCAGCAGCTTAGAGGGGCAGGTTAGCAATCAGCCCCAGCATTTT
v_call: TRBV4-3; d_call: TRBD2; j_call: TRBJ2-5; clone_size: .; cdr3_aa: CASSQGTSGETQYF; cdr3_nt: TGCGCCAGCAGCCAAGGGACTAGCGGAGAGACCCAGTACTTC
v_call: TRBV18; d_call: .; j_call: TRBJ2-1; clone_size: .; cdr3_aa: CASSPRDGSYNEQFF; cdr3_nt: TGTGCCAGCTCACCCAGGGACGGCTCCTACAATGAGCAGTTCTTC
v_call: TRBV11-2; d_call: .; j_call: TRBJ2-3; clone_size: .; cdr3_aa: CASSLGRGSLHTDTQYF; cdr3_nt: TGTGCCAGCAGCTTAGGGAGGGGCAGCCTTCACACAGATACGCAGTATTTT
v_call: TRBV30; d_call: TRBD1; j_call: TRBJ1-4; clone_size: .; cdr3_aa: CAWGRDRILTNEKLFF; cdr3_nt: TGTGCCTGGGGAAGGGACAGGATACTAACTAATGAAAAACTGTTTTTT
v_call: TRBV11-2; d_call: .; j_call: TRBJ2-2; clone_size: .; cdr3_aa: CASSRDPSLANTGELFF; cdr3_nt: TGTGCCAGCAGCCGTGATCCCTCACTAGCGAACACCGGGGAGCTGTTTTTT
v_call: TRBV4-1; d_call: TRBD1; j_call: TRBJ2-7; clone_size: .; cdr3_aa: CASSRWTGEYEQYF; cdr3_nt: TGCGCCAGCAGCCGATGGACAGGGGAGTACGAGCAGTACTTC
v_call: TRBV7-6; d_call: .; j_call: TRBJ2-1; clone_size: few; cdr3_aa: CASNRDRRCDNEQFF; cdr3_nt: TGTGCCAGCAACCGAGACAGGAGGTGTGACAATGAGCAGTTCTTC
v_call: TRBV12-3/TRBV12-4; d_call: .; j_call: TRBJ2-5; clone_size: .; cdr3_aa: CASSRGRETQYF; cdr3_nt: TGTGCCAGCAGCCGCGGGCGAGAGACCCAGTACTTC
v_call: TRBV4-3; d_call: .; j_call: TRBJ2-1; clone_size: .; cdr3_aa: CASSQSRDTSYNEQFF; cdr3_nt: TGCGCCAGCAGCCAGTCCCGGGACACCTCCTACAATGAGCAGTTCTTC
v_call: TRBV2; d_call: TRBD2; j_call: TRBJ2-1; clone_size: few; cdr3_aa: CASSEATSGSYNEQFF; cdr3_nt: TGTGCCAGCAGTGAAGCGACTAGCGGTTCCTACAATGAGCAGTTCTTC
v_call: TRBV5-1; d_call: .; j_call: TRBJ2-1; clone_size: .; cdr3_aa: CASSYRDSTYNEQFF; cdr3_nt: TGCGCCAGCAGCTACCGGGACTCCACCTACAATGAGCAGTTCTTC
v_call: TRBV30; d_call: TRBD1; j_call: TRBJ2-2; clone_size: .; cdr3_aa: CAWTGGQLTGELFF; cdr3_nt: TGTGCCTGGACAGGGGGACAGTTGACCGGGGAGCTGTTTTTT
v_call: TRBV28; d_call: TRBD1; j_call: TRBJ1-1; clone_size: .; cdr3_aa: CASSRTGGMNTEAFF; cdr3_nt: TGTGCCAGCAGTCGAACAGGGGGGATGAACACTGAAGCTTTCTTT
v_call: TRBV5-4; d_call: .; j_call: TRBJ2-6; clone_size: .; cdr3_aa: CASSFKTTRLRANVLTF; cdr3_nt: TGTGCCAGCAGCTTTAAGACCACGCGATTAAGGGCCAACGTCCTGACTTTC
v_call: TRBV18; d_call: .; j_call: TRBJ2-3; clone_size: .; cdr3_aa: CASSPQGTDTQYF; cdr3_nt: TGTGCCAGCTCACCTCAGGGCACAGATACGCAGTATTTT
v_call: TRBV6-2/TRBV6-3; d_call: .; j_call: TRBJ2-6; clone_size: .; cdr3_aa: CASSATVGSSGANVLTF; cdr3_nt: TGTGCCAGCAGTGCCACAGTGGGCAGCTCTGGGGCCAACGTCCTGACTTTC
v_call: TRBV5-8; d_call: TRBD2; j_call: TRBJ2-1; clone_size: .; cdr3_aa: CASSRGLAGGEQFF; cdr3_nt: TGTGCCAGCAGCAGGGGACTAGCGGGAGGTGAGCAGTTCTTC
v_call: TRBV27; d_call: .; j_call: TRBJ1-4; clone_size: once; cdr3_aa: CASSLMGINEKLFF; cdr3_nt: TGTGCCAGCAGTTTAATGGGTATTAATGAAAAACTGTTTTTT
v_call: TRBV6-1; d_call: .; j_call: TRBJ1-2; clone_size: .; cdr3_aa: CASSERYGYTF; cdr3_nt: TGTGCCAGCAGTGAACGCTATGGCTACACCTTC
v_call: TRBV6-5; d_call: TRBD1; j_call: TRBJ2-5; clone_size: .; cdr3_aa: CASSYTGTGVRETQYF; cdr3_nt: TGTGCCAGCAGTTATACCGGGACAGGGGTCCGAGAGACCCAGTACTTC
v_call: TRBV18; d_call: .; j_call: TRBJ1-1; clone_size: .; cdr3_aa: CASSPKEALNTEAFF; cdr3_nt: TGTGCCAGCTCACCCAAGGAAGCATTGAACACTGAAGCTTTCTTT
v_call: TRBV19; d_call: TRBD2; j_call: TRBJ2-5; clone_size: .; cdr3_aa: CASSIVGTIQETQYF; cdr3_nt: TGTGCCAGTAGTATAGTAGGGACTATCCAAGAGACCCAGTACTTC
v_call: TRBV6-5; d_call: .; j_call: TRBJ1-2; clone_size: .; cdr3_aa: CASSYSGRPGYTF; cdr3_nt: TGTGCCAGCAGTTACTCAGGAAGGCCCGGCTACACCTTC
v_call: TRBV19; d_call: .; j_call: TRBJ1-1; clone_size: .; cdr3_aa: CASRSAVNTEAFF; cdr3_nt: TGTGCCAGTAGATCGGCAGTGAACACTGAAGCTTTCTTT
v_call: TRBV5-1; d_call: .; j_call: TRBJ1-5; clone_size: .; cdr3_aa: CASSPWGDQPQHF; cdr3_nt: TGCGCCAGCAGCCCATGGGGGGATCAGCCCCAGCATTTT
v_call: TRBV28; d_call: TRBD1; j_call: TRBJ2-3; clone_size: .; cdr3_aa: CASSLSTGLVYF; cdr3_nt: TGTGCCAGCAGTTTATCGACAGGGTTGGTGTATTTT
v_call: TRBV7-9; d_call: TRBD1; j_call: TRBJ2-2; clone_size: .; cdr3_aa: CASSLYRGAGELFF; cdr3_nt: TGTGCCAGCAGCTTATACAGGGGCGCCGGGGAGCTGTTTTTT
v_call: TRBV14; d_call: TRBD2; j_call: TRBJ2-1; clone_size: .; cdr3_aa: CASRSTSGSYNEQFF; cdr3_nt: TGTGCCAGCAGGTCGACTAGCGGGAGTTACAATGAGCAGTTCTTC
v_call: TRBV18; d_call: .; j_call: TRBJ1-1; clone_size: .; cdr3_aa: CASSPKGGNTEAFF; cdr3_nt: TGTGCCAGCTCACCAAAGGGGGGGAACACTGAAGCTTTCTTT
v_call: TRBV19; d_call: TRBD1; j_call: TRBJ2-1; clone_size: few; cdr3_aa: CASMGQDRPEQFF; cdr3_nt: TGTGCCAGTATGGGACAGGACCGACCTGAGCAGTTCTTC
v_call: TRBV19; d_call: .; j_call: TRBJ2-6; clone_size: .; cdr3_aa: CASSIAVRGSGANVLTF; cdr3_nt: TGTGCCAGTAGTATAGCGGTCAGGGGAAGCGGGGCCAACGTCCTGACTTTC
v_call: TRBV27; d_call: TRBD1; j_call: TRBJ1-6; clone_size: .; cdr3_aa: CASSIRDRDSPLHF; cdr3_nt: TGTGCCAGCAGCATCCGGGACAGGGATTCACCCCTCCACTTT
v_call: TRBV2; d_call: TRBD2; j_call: TRBJ2-1; clone_size: .; cdr3_aa: CASTGTSGSNEQFF; cdr3_nt: TGTGCCAGTACCGGGACTAGCGGGAGCAATGAGCAGTTCTTC
v_call: TRBV5-4; d_call: TRBD1; j_call: TRBJ1-1; clone_size: few; cdr3_aa: CASSRGGQQNTEAFF; cdr3_nt: TGTGCCAGCAGCCGGGGGGGACAGCAAAACACTGAAGCTTTCTTT
v_call: TRBV25-1; d_call: TRBD2; j_call: TRBJ2-3; clone_size: .; cdr3_aa: CASSWGGDTQYF; cdr3_nt: TGTGCCAGCAGTTGGGGAGGGGATACGCAGTATTTT
v_call: TRBV18; d_call: .; j_call: TRBJ2-7; clone_size: .; cdr3_aa: CASSFNKQQYF; cdr3_nt: TGTGCCAGCTCATTCAATAAGCAGCAGTACTTC
v_call: TRBV10-3; d_call: .; j_call: TRBJ1-2; clone_size: .; cdr3_aa: CAISESPAGVFYGYTF; cdr3_nt: TGTGCCATCAGTGAATCACCCGCAGGCGTTTTCTATGGCTACACCTTC
v_call: TRBV28; d_call: TRBD1; j_call: TRBJ1-3; clone_size: .; cdr3_aa: CASSTPLGTDLYF; cdr3_nt: TGTGCCAGCAGCACCCCACTCGGGACAGACCTATATTTT
v_call: TRBV3-1/TRBV3-2; d_call: TRBD1; j_call: TRBJ1-1; clone_size: few; cdr3_aa: CASSQPGGTEAFF; cdr3_nt: TGTGCCAGCAGCCAACCAGGGGGAACTGAAGCTTTCTTT
v_call: TRBV5-4; d_call: .; j_call: TRBJ1-6; clone_size: .; cdr3_aa: CASSLVKGGSPLHF; cdr3_nt: TGTGCCAGCAGCTTGGTGAAGGGTGGGTCACCCCTCCACTTT
v_call: TRBV7-9; d_call: .; j_call: TRBJ1-4; clone_size: .; cdr3_aa: CASSLPRTGEKLFF; cdr3_nt: TGTGCCAGCAGCTTACCCAGGACGGGCGAAAAACTGTTTTTT
v_call: TRBV18; d_call: .; j_call: TRBJ1-2; clone_size: once; cdr3_aa: CASSPGDLYGYTF; cdr3_nt: TGTGCCAGCTCACCAGGGGACCTCTATGGCTACACCTTC
v_call: TRBV28; d_call: TRBD1; j_call: TRBJ1-2; clone_size: .; cdr3_aa: CASSFVGQGFGYTF; cdr3_nt: TGTGCCAGCAGTTTTGTAGGACAGGGTTTCGGCTACACCTTC
v_call: TRBV12-3/TRBV12-4; d_call: TRBD1; j_call: TRBJ1-2; clone_size: .; cdr3_aa: CASRRQGARGYTF; cdr3_nt: TGTGCCAGCAGGAGACAGGGGGCGAGGGGCTACACCTTC
v_call: TRBV28; d_call: TRBD2; j_call: TRBJ2-3; clone_size: .; cdr3_aa: CASSPWTSGRGQITDTQYF; cdr3_nt: TGTGCCAGCAGTCCTTGGACTAGCGGGAGGGGGCAAATTACAGATACGCAGTATTTT
v_call: TRBV5-1; d_call: .; j_call: TRBJ2-2; clone_size: .; cdr3_aa: CASSSTGELFF; cdr3_nt: TGCGCCAGCAGCTCCACCGGGGAGCTGTTTTTT
v_call: TRBV6-5; d_call: TRBD1; j_call: TRBJ1-5; clone_size: few; cdr3_aa: CASSWDRNSNQPQHF; cdr3_nt: TGTGCCAGCAGTTGGGACAGAAATAGCAATCAGCCCCAGCATTTT
v_call: TRBV7-2; d_call: TRBD1; j_call: TRBJ2-1; clone_size: .; cdr3_aa: CASSTGGYEQFF; cdr3_nt: TGTGCCAGCAGTACAGGGGGCTATGAGCAGTTCTTC
v_call: TRBV28; d_call: .; j_call: TRBJ2-6; clone_size: .; cdr3_aa: CASRTGRYSGANVLTF; cdr3_nt: TGTGCCAGCAGAACTGGACGCTACTCTGGGGCCAACGTCCTGACTTTC
v_call: TRBV6-2/TRBV6-3; d_call: TRBD1; j_call: TRBJ1-1; clone_size: .; cdr3_aa: CASSPRARGLPLPLTEAFF; cdr3_nt: TGTGCCAGCAGCCCGCGCGCGAGGGGGCTTCCACTTCCTCTTACTGAAGCTTTCTTT
v_call: TRBV29-1; d_call: TRBD1; j_call: TRBJ2-7; clone_size: .; cdr3_aa: CSASTGTSEQYF; cdr3_nt: TGCAGCGCCTCGACAGGGACCTCCGAGCAGTACTTC
v_call: TRBV2; d_call: TRBD2; j_call: TRBJ2-1; clone_size: .; cdr3_aa: CASSPPGRAVNEQFF; cdr3_nt: TGTGCCAGCAGTCCCCCCGGGAGGGCCGTCAATGAGCAGTTCTTC